This TCR beta chain is from a study of CD8 T cells in ankylosing spondylitis. General study findings and limits: Ankylosing spondylitis blood seemed to carry a telltale TCR beta motif made of seven or eight highly homologous variants. Disease-linked clones, CD8+, were relatively rare in peripheral blood.

Molecular-barcoded quantitative 5'-RACE produced these TCR beta libraries. Using its own MiXCR run on the 5' RACE reads, TCRdb lists one record per CDR3 protein. Of 450,000 or so distinct CDR3 sequences in the sample, roughly a quarter were seen once. This clonotype was seen a few times. What it recognizes is unknown. The CDR3 covers 18 residues. Germline-derived CDR1 and CDR2 are LGHDT and YNNKEL (reference sequence). The trim removed 0 bases at V and 3 bases at J, leaving 4 bases unmatched. The TCR originated in a male donor with ankylosing spondylitis. This chain uses TRBV3-1 with TRBJ2-3; 15 nucleotides align to TRBD2. What was sequenced was blood, either unsorted or a sorted T cell fraction (not recorded which). CDR3 in DNA: TGTGCCAGCAGCCAAGATGTGGGGACTAGCGGGAGGACAGATACGCAGTATTTT. Protein: CASSQDVGTSGRTDTQYF.